The next 6 T cell receptor beta chains were all read from a single sample in a study of T cell changes during pregnancy in multiple sclerosis. Generated by immunoSEQ multiplex PCR, the TCRdb table keeps only in-frame clones and is missing some. Seen here are about 40,000 clones, roughly nine tenths observed once, and the top ten hold 0.73%. Sequencing was performed on CD4+ T cells from peripheral blood mononuclear cells, taken before pregnancy. The source of these receptors is a female donor with multiple sclerosis, enrolled in a pregnancy study.

CDR3 in amino acids: CASSAVGGRNEQFF. Here the CDR3 DNA reads TGTGCCAGCAGCGCCGTTGGGGGCCGGAATGAGCAGTTCTTC. The chain uses TRBV9 and TRBJ2-1; D is perhaps TRBD1 (6 bases). From germline, CDR1 is SGDLS and CDR2 YYNGEE. V gave up 3 bases and J gave up 7 bases, with 14 bases separating them. The CDR3 loop spans 14 amino acids.

The chain uses TRBV5-5 and TRBJ1-1; D is unclear. The CDR3 has 13 residues. Trimming stripped 2 bases from V and 1 base from J, with 6 bases between. The germline V gene has CDR1 SGHKS and CDR2 YYEKEE (reference sequence). The CDR3 spells CASSFGSNTEAFF. For the CDR3, the DNA is TGTGCCAGCAGCTTCGGGTCGAACACTGAAGCTTTCTTT.

This clone was observed a single time. This rearrangement joins TRBV5-6 to TRBJ1-6; D ambiguous. The CDR3 runs to 19 residues. V lost 4 bases and J 0 bases, leaving 20 bases between the germline ends. The germline CDR1 and CDR2 sequences are SGHDT and YYEEEE. CDR3 sequence (DNA): TGTGCCAGCAGCCGGAGGATAGGTCCGCGGAGCTCCTATAATTCACCCCTCCACTTT. Encoded protein: CASSRRIGPRSSYNSPLHF.

This clone was detected a few times. The genes are TRBV6-7 and TRBJ1-5; possibly TRBD1 for D (6 bases). TRBV6-7 is flagged as an ORF with uncertain function. The ends were cut back, 4 bases at V and 4 bases at J, with 11 bases in the middle. The CDR3 length is 14 residues. As DNA, the CDR3 is TGTGCCAGCAGTTCAGGGGACGGGAATCAGCCCCAGCATTTT. It specifies CASSSGDGNQPQHF.

The rearrangement joins TRBV11-1 to TRBJ1-6, with a weak D call TRBD1 (6 bases). Per germline, CDR1 SGHAT and CDR2 FQDESV (reference sequence). The CDR3 runs 16 residues. V lost 7 bases and J 11 bases, leaving 24 bases between the germline ends. The CDR3 loop reads CASTNSFGAGVAPLHF. The CDR3 DNA reads as TGTGCCAGCACCAATTCCTTCGGGGCAGGGGTGGCACCCCTCCACTTT.

The chain couples TRBV11-2 to TRBJ1-5, with D possibly matching TRBD1 (5 bases). Per germline, CDR1 SGHAT and CDR2 FQNNGV. This CDR3 is built from 15 residues. Trimming left V 1 base short and J 7 bases short, with 14 bases between. CDR3 loop: CASSLGRGGVQPQHF. CDR3 nucleotide sequence: TGTGCCAGCAGCTTAGGGAGAGGAGGGGTACAGCCCCAGCATTTT.